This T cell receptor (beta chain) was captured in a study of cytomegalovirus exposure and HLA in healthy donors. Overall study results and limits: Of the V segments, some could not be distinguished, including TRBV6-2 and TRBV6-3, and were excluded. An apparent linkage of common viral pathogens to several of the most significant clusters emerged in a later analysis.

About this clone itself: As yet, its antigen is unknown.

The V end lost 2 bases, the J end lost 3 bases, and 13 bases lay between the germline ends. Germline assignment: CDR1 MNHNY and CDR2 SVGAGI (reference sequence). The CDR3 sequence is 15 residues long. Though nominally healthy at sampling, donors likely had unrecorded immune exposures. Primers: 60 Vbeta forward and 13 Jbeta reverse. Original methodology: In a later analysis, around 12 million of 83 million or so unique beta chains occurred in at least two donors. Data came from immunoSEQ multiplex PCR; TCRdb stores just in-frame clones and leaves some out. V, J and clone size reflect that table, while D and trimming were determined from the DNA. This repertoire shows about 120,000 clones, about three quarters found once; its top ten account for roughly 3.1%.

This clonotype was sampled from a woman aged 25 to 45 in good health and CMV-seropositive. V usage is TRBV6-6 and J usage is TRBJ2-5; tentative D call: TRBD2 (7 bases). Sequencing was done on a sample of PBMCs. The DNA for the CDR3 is TGTGCCAGCAGTTACCACGCGGGGGCTGAAGAGACCCAGTACTTC. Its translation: CASSYHAGAEETQYF.